This T cell receptor beta chain came from a study of identical twins. The CDR3 totals 13 residues. V shed 5 bases and J shed 4 bases, with 11 bases lying between them. Germline V gene lookup returns CDR1 SEHNR and CDR2 FQNEAQ (reference sequence). In TCRdb, the 5' RACE reads were re-called with MiXCR into one record per CDR3 protein. The sample has about 690,000 distinct CDR3 sequences, about 20% seen once. This clonotype was counted between two and nine times. Its target is unknown. Study-level findings and limits: An excess of low generation probability was shown by twin-shared out-of-frame alpha sequences. Memory repertoires showed no such pattern, whereas abundant cord blood beta clonotypes carried fewer insertions. The study found weaker excess twin sharing in beta out-of-frame sequences.

A further study also used this sample, focusing on T cells expressing NK-cell markers.

The TCR was taken from a woman under 30 in good health. Source material: PBMCs. The chain employs TRBV7-9 and TRBJ1-1; maybe TRBD1 (5 bases). CDR3 bases: TGTGCCAGCAGCACCAGGGTTAGCACTGAAGCTTTCTTT. Translating it yields CASSTRVSTEAFF.